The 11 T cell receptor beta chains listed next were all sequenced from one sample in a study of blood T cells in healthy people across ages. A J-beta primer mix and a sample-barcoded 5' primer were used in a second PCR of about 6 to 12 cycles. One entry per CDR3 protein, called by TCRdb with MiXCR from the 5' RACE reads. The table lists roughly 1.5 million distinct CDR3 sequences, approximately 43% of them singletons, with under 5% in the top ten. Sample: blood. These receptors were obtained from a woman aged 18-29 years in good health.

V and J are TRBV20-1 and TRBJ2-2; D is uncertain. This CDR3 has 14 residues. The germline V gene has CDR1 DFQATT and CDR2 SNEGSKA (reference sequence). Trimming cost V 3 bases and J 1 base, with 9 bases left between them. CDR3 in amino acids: CSASGRQNTGELFF. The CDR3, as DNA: TGCAGTGCTAGCGGACGACAGAACACCGGGGAGCTGTTTTTT.

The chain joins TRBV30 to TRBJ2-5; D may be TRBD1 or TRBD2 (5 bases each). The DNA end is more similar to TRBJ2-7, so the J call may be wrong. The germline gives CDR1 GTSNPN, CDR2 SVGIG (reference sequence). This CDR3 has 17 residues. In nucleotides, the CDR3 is TGTGCCTGGAGTGTACATTTCTCCTCAGGGACCCAATGCGAGCAGTACTTC. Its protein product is CAWSVHFSSGTQCEQYF.

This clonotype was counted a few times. CDR3 in DNA: TGCAGTGCATCCAAACAGGGAGCCCCGGATACGCAGTATTTT. Amino acid sequence: CSASKQGAPDTQYF. J is TRBJ2-3 and V is TRBV20-1, with a tentative D call TRBD1 (6 bases). V was cut by 6 bases and J by 6 bases, with 19 bases left in between. This CDR3 contains 14 residues. Germline V lookup: CDR1 DFQATT, CDR2 SNEGSKA (reference sequence).

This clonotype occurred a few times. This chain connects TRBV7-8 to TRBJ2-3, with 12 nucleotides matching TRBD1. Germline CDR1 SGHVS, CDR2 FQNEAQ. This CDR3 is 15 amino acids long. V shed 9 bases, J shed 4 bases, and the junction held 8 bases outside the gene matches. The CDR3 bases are TGTGCCAGAAGCCCGGGACAGGGGGCCTCAGATACGCAGTATTTT. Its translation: CARSPGQGASDTQYF.

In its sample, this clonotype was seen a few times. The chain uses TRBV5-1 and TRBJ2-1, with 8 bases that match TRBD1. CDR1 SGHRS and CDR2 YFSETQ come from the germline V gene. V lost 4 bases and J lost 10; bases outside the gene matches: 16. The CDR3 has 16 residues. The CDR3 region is CASSTRTGRYSPEQFF. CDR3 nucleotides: TGCGCCAGCAGCACTAGGACAGGGAGGTATAGCCCAGAGCAGTTCTTC.

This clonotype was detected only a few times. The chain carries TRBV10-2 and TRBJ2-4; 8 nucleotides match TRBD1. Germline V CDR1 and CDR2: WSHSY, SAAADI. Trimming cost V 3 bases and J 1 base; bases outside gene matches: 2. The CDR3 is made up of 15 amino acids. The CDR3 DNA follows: TGCGCCAGCAGTGACCAGGGGGCTGCCAAAAACATTCAGTACTTC. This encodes CASSDQGAAKNIQYF.

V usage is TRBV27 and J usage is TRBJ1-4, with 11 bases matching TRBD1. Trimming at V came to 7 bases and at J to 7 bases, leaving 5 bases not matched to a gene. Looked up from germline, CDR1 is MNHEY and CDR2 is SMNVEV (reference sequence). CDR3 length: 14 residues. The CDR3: CASKVGQGGEKLFF. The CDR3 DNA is TGTGCCAGCAAGGTGGGACAGGGGGGTGAAAAACTGTTTTTT.

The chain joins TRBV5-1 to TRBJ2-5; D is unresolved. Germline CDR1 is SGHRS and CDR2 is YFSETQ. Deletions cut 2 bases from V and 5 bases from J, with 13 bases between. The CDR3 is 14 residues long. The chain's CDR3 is CASSLSYSEETQYF. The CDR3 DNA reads TGCGCCAGCAGCTTATCATACTCGGAGGAGACCCAGTACTTC.

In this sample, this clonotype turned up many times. The CDR3 region has the DNA TGTGCCAGCCTCAGGCGGGGGACTAGCACAGATACGCAGTATTTT. It encodes CASLRRGTSTDTQYF. The rearrangement links TRBV6-5 to TRBJ2-3; the match to TRBD2 covers 7 bases. V lost 8 bases and J lost 0; bases outside the gene matches: 8. This CDR3 is 15 amino acids long. Germline V gene data show CDR1 as MNHEY and CDR2 as SVGAGI.

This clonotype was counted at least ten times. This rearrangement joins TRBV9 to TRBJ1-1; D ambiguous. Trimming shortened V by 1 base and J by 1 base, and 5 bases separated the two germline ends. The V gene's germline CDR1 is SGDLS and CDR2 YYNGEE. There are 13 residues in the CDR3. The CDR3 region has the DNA TGTGCCAGCAGCGTATCGGGGAACACTGAAGCTTTCTTT. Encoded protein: CASSVSGNTEAFF.

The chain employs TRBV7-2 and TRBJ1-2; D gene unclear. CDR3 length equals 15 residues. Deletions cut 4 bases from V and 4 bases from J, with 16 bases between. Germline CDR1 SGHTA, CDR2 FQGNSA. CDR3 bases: TGTGCCAGCAGCTCGCCATACTCCGGGGTCTATGGCTACACCTTC. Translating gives CASSSPYSGVYGYTF.